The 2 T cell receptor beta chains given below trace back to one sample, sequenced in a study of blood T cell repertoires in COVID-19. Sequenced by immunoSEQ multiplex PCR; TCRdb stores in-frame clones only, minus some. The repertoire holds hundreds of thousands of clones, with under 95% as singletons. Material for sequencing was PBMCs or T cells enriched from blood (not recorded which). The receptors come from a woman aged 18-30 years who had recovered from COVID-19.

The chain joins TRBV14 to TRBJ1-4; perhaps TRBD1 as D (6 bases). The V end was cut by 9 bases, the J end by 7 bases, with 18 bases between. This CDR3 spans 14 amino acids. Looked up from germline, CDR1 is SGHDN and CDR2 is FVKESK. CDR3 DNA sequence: TGTGCCAGTCGTCAAGCAGGGGCGGGTGAAAAACTGTTTTTT. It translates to CASRQAGAGEKLFF.

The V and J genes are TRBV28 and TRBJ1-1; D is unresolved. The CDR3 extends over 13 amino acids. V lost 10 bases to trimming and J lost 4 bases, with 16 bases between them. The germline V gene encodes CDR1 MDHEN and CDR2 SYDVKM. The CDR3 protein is CATQAGGVTEAFF. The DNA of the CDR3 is TGTGCCACCCAAGCGGGCGGGGTCACTGAAGCTTTCTTT. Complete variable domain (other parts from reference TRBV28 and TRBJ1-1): DVKVTQSSRYLVKRTGEKVFLECVQDMDHENMFWYRQDPGLGLRLIYFSYDVKMKEKGDIPEGYSVSREKKERFSLILESASTNQTSMYLCATQAGGVTEAFFGQGTRLTVV.